Below, 24 T cell receptor beta chains from the same sample are listed, as sequenced in a study of T cell repertoires in cytomegalovirus infection. MiXCR, run by TCRdb on the reads, gives a single entry per CDR3 protein. The sample lists approximately 30,000 distinct CDR3 sequences, under 20% occurring once. These receptors' antigens are unknown. Sequenced material: CD8+ T cells from cultured PBMCs, taken from culture after CMV antigen stimulation. The receptors come from a human donor in good health (CMV status not recorded). Some clones in this sample may be carry-over from other donors' samples.

V usage is TRBV27 and J usage is TRBJ2-7, with D possibly TRBD1 on 5 matching bases. V shed 7 bases and J shed 2 bases, with 15 bases lying between them. The germline gives CDR1 MNHEY, CDR2 SMNVEV (reference sequence). The CDR3 contains 14 residues. In DNA, the CDR3 is TGTGCCAGCACCTTAAGTCCAGGGACCTACGAGCAGTACTTC. Translation gives CASTLSPGTYEQYF.

V and J are TRBV11-2 and TRBJ2-7; tentative D call: TRBD1 (6 bases). V was trimmed by 7 bases and J by 2 bases, leaving 21 bases between them. Germline CDR1 is SGHAT and CDR2 is FQNNGV. The CDR3 contains 16 residues. The CDR3 DNA follows: TGTGCCAGCACCGAATCTATGGGGGCCAGTCCCTACGAGCAGTACTTC. This translates into CASTESMGASPYEQYF. Together with reference TRBV11-2 and TRBJ2-7, the CDR3 gives the full variable domain: EAGVAQSPRYKIIEKRQSVAFWCNPISGHATLYWYQQILGQGPKLLIQFQNNGVVDDSQLPKDRFSAERLKGVDSTLKIQPAKLEDSAVYLCASTESMGASPYEQYFGPGTRLTVT.

J is TRBJ1-1 and V is TRBV7-9; 9 nucleotides align to TRBD1. This CDR3 has 16 amino acids. In germline, CDR1 is SEHNR, CDR2 FQNEAQ (reference sequence). V was pared by 5 bases and J by 6 bases, with 13 bases of the junction left unmatched. The CDR3 is CASSDITGGAFPEAFF. The CDR3 DNA reads as TGTGCCAGCAGCGATATTACAGGGGGCGCTTTTCCTGAAGCTTTCTTT.

This clonotype has at least ten counts. The genes are TRBV20-1 and TRBJ2-7; 11 nucleotides align to TRBD2. This CDR3 has 14 residues. Per germline, CDR1 DFQATT and CDR2 SNEGSKA (reference sequence). After removal of 1 base from V and 4 bases from J, the junction contained 3 bases not matched to a gene. DNA for the CDR3: TGCAGTGCTAGAGGTAGCGGGAGGGTTTACGAGCAGTACTTC. Residues: CSARGSGRVYEQYF.

The V gene is TRBV6-5, the J gene TRBJ1-4; unclear D gene. CDR1 is MNHEY, CDR2 SVGAGI, per germline. This CDR3 spans 12 amino acids. Trimming took off 6 bases at V and 8 bases at J, with 10 bases between the two ends. The CDR3 nucleotides are TGTGCCAGCAGGGGGTCTGGAGAAAAACTGTTTTTT. It encodes CASRGSGEKLFF.

This clonotype was found many times. V and J are TRBV15 and TRBJ2-7, with 7 bases aligning to TRBD1. There are 14 residues in the CDR3. V shed 3 bases and J 0 bases; nucleotides not matched to a gene: 2. Germline CDR1 is LNHNV and CDR2 is YYDKDF (reference sequence). CDR3 protein: CATSSRDSSYEQYF. The CDR3 DNA reads as TGTGCCACCAGCAGTAGGGACAGCTCCTACGAGCAGTACTTC.

The chain couples TRBV13 to TRBJ2-7; TRBD2 matches at 12 bases. Germline lookup yields CDR1 PRHDT and CDR2 FYEKMQ (reference sequence). Trimming removed 4 bases from V and 4 bases from J; junction bases left unmatched: 17. The CDR3 runs to 19 residues. DNA for the CDR3: TGTGCCAGCAGCTCCCTCTGGAGGACTAGCGGGGAGCGGTCTTACGAGCAGTACTTC. The encoded protein is CASSSLWRTSGERSYEQYF.

This clonotype was counted only a few times. This sequence joins TRBV6-5 and TRBJ2-1; TRBD2 is a possible D gene (6 bases). Germline CDR1 and CDR2: MNHEY and SVGAGI. The germline V and J ends were trimmed by 1 base and 8 bases, with 12 bases remaining between them. The CDR3 runs 14 residues. The CDR3 coding sequence is TGTGCCAGCAGTTACTATCCGGGAGTGGATGAGCAGTTCTTC. This translates into CASSYYPGVDEQFF.

The V call is TRBV6-2 or TRBV6-3, the J call TRBJ2-7; D remains ambiguous. CDR1 is MNHEY and CDR2 is SVGEGT in the germline V gene. The CDR3 loop spans 14 amino acids. V lost 8 bases, J lost 2 bases, and 16 bases lay in between. The CDR3 nucleotides are TGTGCCAGCCGCCTAACGGGTCCCACCTACGAGCAGTACTTC. This encodes CASRLTGPTYEQYF.

This clonotype appeared a few times. The V call is TRBV19, the J call TRBJ2-7, with 10 bases lining up with TRBD1. Germline V lookup: CDR1 LNHDA, CDR2 SQIVND (reference sequence). The trim removed 6 bases at V and 3 bases at J, leaving 2 bases unmatched. The CDR3 sequence is 13 residues long. In DNA form, the CDR3 reads TGTGCCAGTAGGAGGACAGGGGGCTACGAGCAGTACTTC. Amino acids: CASRRTGGYEQYF.

V and J are TRBV7-6 and TRBJ1-4; D not certain. The V gene's germline CDR1 is SGHVS and CDR2 FNYEAQ. This CDR3 has 14 residues. V was pared by 11 bases and J by 0 bases, with 13 bases between. The CDR3 DNA sequence: TGTGCCGGAGGTGAAAAAGCAACTAATGAAAAACTGTTTTTT. Its translation: CAGGEKATNEKLFF.

The V call is TRBV7-2, the J call TRBJ2-1; D perhaps matches TRBD2 (5 bases). V lost 7 bases to trimming and J lost 8 bases, with 12 bases between them. The germline CDR1 and CDR2 sequences are SGHTA and FQGNSA. This CDR3 region has 12 residues. CDR3 loop: CASKEVRDEQFF. CDR3 nucleotide sequence: TGTGCCAGCAAGGAGGTGAGAGATGAGCAGTTCTTC.

This chain's CDR3 is CASSLGSSGVNTEAFF. The CDR3 region has the DNA TGTGCCAGCAGCCTTGGGAGTTCGGGGGTGAACACTGAAGCTTTCTTT. The genes are TRBV7-4 and TRBJ1-1, with D maybe TRBD1 (5 bases). Germline-derived CDR1 and CDR2 are SGHVT and SQSDAQ. V was cut by 5 bases and J by 0 bases, with 16 bases left in between. The CDR3 is made up of 16 amino acids.

This clonotype has a handful of counts. The rearrangement uses TRBV6-2 or TRBV6-3 and TRBJ1-5; 7 bases align to TRBD1. After removal of 4 bases from V and 7 bases from J, the junction contained 7 bases not matched to a gene. This CDR3 comprises 14 residues. CDR1 and CDR2 (germline): MNHEY, SVGEGT. CDR3: CASSLTGLRQPQHF. As DNA, the CDR3 is TGTGCCAGCAGTTTGACAGGGCTTCGACAGCCCCAGCATTTT.

The V gene is TRBV6-1, the J gene TRBJ2-7, with D perhaps being TRBD1 or TRBD2 (6 bases each). V was clipped by 5 bases and J by 7 bases, with 15 bases between them. CDR1 and CDR2 from the germline V gene are MNHNS and SASEGT. The CDR3 consists of 13 residues. The CDR3: CASSRGDAMEQYF. Here the CDR3 DNA reads TGTGCCAGCAGTAGGGGGGATGCGATGGAGCAGTACTTC.

This clonotype has ten or more counts. This rearrangement joins TRBV29-1 to TRBJ1-2; 10 nucleotides match TRBD1. The CDR3 length is 13 residues. Germline CDR1 and CDR2: SQVTM and ANQGSEA. The J segment lost 2 bases and the V segment lost 7 bases, leaving 4 bases of the junction unmatched. The CDR3 DNA follows: TGCAGCGCCGGGACAGGGGAAAACTATGGCTACACCTTC. This gives the protein CSAGTGENYGYTF.

This clonotype appeared many times. The chain uses TRBV11-2 and TRBJ2-7; D may correspond to TRBD1 or TRBD2 (5 bases each). Germline V CDR1 and CDR2: SGHAT, FQNNGV. Deletions cut 1 base from V and 5 bases from J, with 9 bases between. This CDR3 is built from 13 residues. CDR3: CASSLVGRDEQYF. The CDR3 nucleotides read TGTGCCAGCAGCTTAGTGGGACGTGACGAGCAGTACTTC.

V gene TRBV7-6 combines with J gene TRBJ1-6; no definite D call. The CDR3 is made up of 12 amino acids. Trimming removed 4 bases from V and 9 bases from J, with 7 bases in between. The germline V gene has CDR1 SGHVS and CDR2 FNYEAQ. CDR3 protein: CASSSGGSPLHF. The CDR3 DNA is TGTGCCAGCAGCTCAGGCGGTTCACCCCTCCACTTT.

This clonotype is deemed medium-sized. The chain links TRBV11-1 to TRBJ2-7, with D tentatively TRBD1 or TRBD2 (6 bases each). The CDR3 runs 15 residues. Deletions cut 5 bases from V and 2 bases from J, with 16 bases between. From germline, CDR1 is SGHAT and CDR2 FQDESV (reference sequence). CDR3 in amino acids: CASSLLEGETYEQYF. CDR3 coding DNA: TGTGCCAGCAGCCTCCTGGAGGGGGAAACCTACGAGCAGTACTTC. Full variable domain (rest looked up from reference TRBV11-1 and TRBJ2-7): EAEVAQSPRYKITEKSQAVAFWCDPISGHATLYWYRQILGQGPELLVQFQDESVVDDSQLPKDRFSAERLKGVDSTLKIQPAELGDSAMYLCASSLLEGETYEQYFGPGTRLTVT.

The rearrangement uses TRBV25-1 and TRBJ1-1, with 8 positions matching TRBD1. The CDR3 has 14 residues. The ends lost 0 bases at V and 5 bases at J; junction bases unmatched: 2. CDR1 MGHDK and CDR2 SYGVNS come from the germline V gene. The CDR3 is CASSEYRGRTEAFF. The CDR3 coding sequence is TGTGCCAGCAGTGAATACAGGGGGCGTACTGAAGCTTTCTTT.

This clonotype was found once. Lacking the conserved final phenylalanine or tryptophan, this CDR3 likely reflects a read error. It is unclear where the CDR3 begins or ends on the DNA, so no DNA is shown, and the CDR3 is as TCRdb lists it. V gene TRBV5-6 combines with J gene TRBJ2-6; the DNA was not compared with TRBD1, the D call given in the table. Germline values: CDR1 SGHDT, CDR2 YYEEEE. The CDR3 numbers 8 amino acids, ends counted. The CDR3 spells CASSSRGG.

This clonotype has at least ten counts. This chain connects TRBV6-2 or TRBV6-3 to TRBJ2-1; no definite D call. CDR3 size: 10 residues. The V gene's germline CDR1 is MNHEY and CDR2 SVGEGT. CDR3 nucleotides: TGTCGATCCGGGCGGAATGAGCAGTTCTTC. Translated: CRSGRNEQFF.

The chain uses TRBV29-1 and TRBJ2-1; 10 bases are a match to TRBD2. The length of the CDR3 is 12 residues. In germline, CDR1 is SQVTM, CDR2 ANQGSEA. V was pared by 5 bases and J by 10 bases, with 5 bases of the junction left unmatched. In DNA, the CDR3 is TGCAGCGTTTCCGGGACTAGCGAGGAGCAGTTCTTC. It is translated as CSVSGTSEEQFF.

V gene TRBV6-2 or TRBV6-3 combines with J gene TRBJ2-1, with TRBD2 matching over 8 bases. CDR3 size: 16 residues. Per germline, CDR1 MNHEY and CDR2 SVGEGT. J lost 5 bases, V lost 6 bases, and 12 bases had no gene match. CDR3 sequence: CASSPETGGMNNEQFF. The DNA for the CDR3 is TGTGCCAGCAGCCCCGAGACGGGGGGGATGAACAATGAGCAGTTCTTC.